A few counts support the clone carrying this TCR beta chain. The primer mix had 60 Vbeta and 13 Jbeta primers. TCRdb keeps only in-frame clones here, not all; method: immunoSEQ multiplex PCR. The table has about 160,000 clones, over 70% seen once. Looked up from germline, CDR1 is SGHRS and CDR2 is YFSETQ. With 1 base removed from V and 2 bases from J, the gap between germline ends came to 10 bases. CDR3 length: 16 residues. This specimen belongs to a study of cytomegalovirus exposure and HLA in healthy donors. V usage is TRBV5-1 and J usage is TRBJ2-6, with D perhaps matching TRBD1 (6 bases). This clonotype was obtained from a woman aged 50 to 60 in good health and CMV-seropositive. Sequencing used PBMCs. CDR3 DNA: TGCGCCAGCAGCTTGAACACAGGGCCTGGGGCCAACGTCCTGACTTTC. This gives the protein CASSLNTGPGANVLTF.